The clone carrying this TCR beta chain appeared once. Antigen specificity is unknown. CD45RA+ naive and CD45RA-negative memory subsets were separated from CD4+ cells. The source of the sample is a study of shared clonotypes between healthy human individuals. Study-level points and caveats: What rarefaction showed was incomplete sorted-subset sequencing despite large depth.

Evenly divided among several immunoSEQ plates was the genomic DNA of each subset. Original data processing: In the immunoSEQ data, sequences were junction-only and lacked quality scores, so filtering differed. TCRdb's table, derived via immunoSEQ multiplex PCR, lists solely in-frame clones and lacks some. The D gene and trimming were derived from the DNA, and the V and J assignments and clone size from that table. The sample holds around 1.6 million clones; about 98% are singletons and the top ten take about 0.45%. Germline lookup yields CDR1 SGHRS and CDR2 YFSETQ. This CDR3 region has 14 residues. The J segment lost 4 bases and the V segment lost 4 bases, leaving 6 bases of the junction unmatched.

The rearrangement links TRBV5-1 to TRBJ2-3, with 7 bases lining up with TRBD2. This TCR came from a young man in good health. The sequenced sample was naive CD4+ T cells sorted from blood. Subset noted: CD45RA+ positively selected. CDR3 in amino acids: CASSAGLGSDTQYF. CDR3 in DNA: TGCGCCAGCAGCGCCGGACTAGGTTCAGATACGCAGTATTTT.